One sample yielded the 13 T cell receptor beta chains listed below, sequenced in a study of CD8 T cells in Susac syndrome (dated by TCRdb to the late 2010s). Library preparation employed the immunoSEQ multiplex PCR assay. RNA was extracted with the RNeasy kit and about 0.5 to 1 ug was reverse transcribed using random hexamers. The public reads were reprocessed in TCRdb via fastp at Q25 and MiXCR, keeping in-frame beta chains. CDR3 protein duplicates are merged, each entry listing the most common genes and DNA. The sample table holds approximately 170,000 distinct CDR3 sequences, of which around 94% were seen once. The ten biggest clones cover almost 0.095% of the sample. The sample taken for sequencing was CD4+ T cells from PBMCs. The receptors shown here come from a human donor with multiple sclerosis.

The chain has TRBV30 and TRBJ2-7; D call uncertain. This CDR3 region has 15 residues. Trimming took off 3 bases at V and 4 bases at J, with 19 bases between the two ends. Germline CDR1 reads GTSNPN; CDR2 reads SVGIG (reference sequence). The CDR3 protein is CAWRGNSRKRYEQYF. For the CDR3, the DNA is TGTGCCTGGAGGGGGAACAGCCGGAAACGGTACGAGCAGTACTTC.

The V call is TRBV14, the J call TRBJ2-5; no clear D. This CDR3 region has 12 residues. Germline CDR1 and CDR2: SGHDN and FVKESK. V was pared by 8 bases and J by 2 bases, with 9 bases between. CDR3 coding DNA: TGTGCCAGCGGTCGCCCGCAAGAGACCCAGTACTTC. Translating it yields CASGRPQETQYF.

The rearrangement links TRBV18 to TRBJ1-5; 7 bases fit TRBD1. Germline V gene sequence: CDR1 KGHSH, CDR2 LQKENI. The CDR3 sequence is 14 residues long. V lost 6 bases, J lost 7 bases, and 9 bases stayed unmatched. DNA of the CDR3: TGTGCCAGCTCGATTCAGGGGGTCCAGCAGCCCCAGCATTTT. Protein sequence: CASSIQGVQQPQHF.

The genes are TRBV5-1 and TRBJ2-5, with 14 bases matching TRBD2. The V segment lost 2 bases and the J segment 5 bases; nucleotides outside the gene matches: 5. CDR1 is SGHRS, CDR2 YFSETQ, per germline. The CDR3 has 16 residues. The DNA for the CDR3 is TGCGCCAGCAGCTTCGGGACTAGCGGGAGCGGTGAGACCCAGTACTTC. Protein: CASSFGTSGSGETQYF. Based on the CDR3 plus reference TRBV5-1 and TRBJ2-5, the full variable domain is KAGVTQTPRYLIKTRGQQVTLSCSPISGHRSVSWYQQTPGQGLQFLFEYFSETQRNKGNFPGRFSGRQFSNSRSEMNVSTLELGDSALYLCASSFGTSGSGETQYFGPGTRLLVL.

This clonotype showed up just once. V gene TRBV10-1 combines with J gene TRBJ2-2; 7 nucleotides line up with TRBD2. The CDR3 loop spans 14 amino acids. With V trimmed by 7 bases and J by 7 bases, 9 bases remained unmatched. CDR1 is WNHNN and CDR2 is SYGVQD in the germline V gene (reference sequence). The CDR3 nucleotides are TGCGCCAGCAAGGTGGGAGGGCCCGGCGGGGAGCTGTTTTTT. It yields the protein CASKVGGPGGELFF.

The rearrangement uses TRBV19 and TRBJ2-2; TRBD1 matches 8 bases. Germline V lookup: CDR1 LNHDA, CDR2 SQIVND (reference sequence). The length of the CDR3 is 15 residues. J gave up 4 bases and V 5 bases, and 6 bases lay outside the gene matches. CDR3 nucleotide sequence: TGTGCCAGTAGTCCCCCGGACAGGGCCACCGGGGAGCTGTTTTTT. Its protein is CASSPPDRATGELFF.

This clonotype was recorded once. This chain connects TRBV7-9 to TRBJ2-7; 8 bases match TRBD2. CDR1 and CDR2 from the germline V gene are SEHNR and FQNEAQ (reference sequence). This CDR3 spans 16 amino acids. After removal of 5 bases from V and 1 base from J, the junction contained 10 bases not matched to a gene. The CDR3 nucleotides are TGTGCCAGCAGCCCCGCTCTGGGCGGGAGGTCCTACGAGCAGTACTTC. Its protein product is CASSPALGGRSYEQYF.

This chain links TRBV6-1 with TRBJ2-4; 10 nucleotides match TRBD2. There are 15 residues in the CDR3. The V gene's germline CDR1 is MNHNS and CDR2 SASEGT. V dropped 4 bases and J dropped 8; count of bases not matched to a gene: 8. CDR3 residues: CASSGLSSGSHIQYF. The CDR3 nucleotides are TGTGCCAGCAGTGGCCTCTCTAGCGGGAGCCACATTCAGTACTTC.

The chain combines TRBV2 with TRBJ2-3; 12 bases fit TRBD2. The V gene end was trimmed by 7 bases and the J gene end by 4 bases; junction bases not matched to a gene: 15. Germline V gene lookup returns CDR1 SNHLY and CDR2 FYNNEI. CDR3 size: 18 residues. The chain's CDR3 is CASIGAPLLAGGADTQYF. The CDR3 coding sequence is TGTGCCAGCATCGGGGCGCCCCTGCTAGCGGGAGGGGCAGATACGCAGTATTTT. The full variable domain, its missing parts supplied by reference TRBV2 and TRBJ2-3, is EPEVTQTPSHQVTQMGQEVILRCVPISNHLYFYWYRQILGQKVEFLVSFYNNEISEKSEIFDDQFSVERPDGSNFTLKIRSTKLEDSAMYFCASIGAPLLAGGADTQYFGPGTRLTVL.

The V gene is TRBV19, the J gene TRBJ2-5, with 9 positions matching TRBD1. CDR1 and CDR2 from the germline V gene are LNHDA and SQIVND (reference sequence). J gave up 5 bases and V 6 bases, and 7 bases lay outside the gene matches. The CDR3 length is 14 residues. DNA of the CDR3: TGTGCCAGTAGGCAACAGGGGGCGGAGGAGACCCAGTACTTC. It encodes CASRQQGAEETQYF.

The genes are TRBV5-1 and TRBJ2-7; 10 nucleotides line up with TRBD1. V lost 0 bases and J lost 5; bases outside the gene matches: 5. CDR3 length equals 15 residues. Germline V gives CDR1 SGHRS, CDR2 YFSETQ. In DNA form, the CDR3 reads TGCGCCAGCAGCTTGGGGCTGACAGGGGGCAACGAGCAGTACTTC. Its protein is CASSLGLTGGNEQYF.

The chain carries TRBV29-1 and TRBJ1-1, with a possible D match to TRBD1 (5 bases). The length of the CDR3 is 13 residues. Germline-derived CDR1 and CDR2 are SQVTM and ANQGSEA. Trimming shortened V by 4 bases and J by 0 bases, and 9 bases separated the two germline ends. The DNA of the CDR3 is TGCAGCGTTGCAAGGGGCTTGAACACTGAAGCTTTCTTT. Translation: CSVARGLNTEAFF.

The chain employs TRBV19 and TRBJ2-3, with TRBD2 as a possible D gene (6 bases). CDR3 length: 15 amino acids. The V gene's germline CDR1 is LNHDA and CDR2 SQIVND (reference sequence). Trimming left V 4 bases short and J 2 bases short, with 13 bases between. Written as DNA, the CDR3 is TGTGCCAGTAGTACCCGGGAGTTGAACACAGATACGCAGTATTTT. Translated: CASSTRELNTDTQYF.